The 8 T cell receptor beta chains below were found in one sample sequenced in a study of PD-1 blockade in classical Hodgkin lymphoma. Produced via immunoSEQ multiplex PCR; TCRdb's table is partial and in-frame only. The sample lists more than 95,000 clones; around nine tenths were seen once. Time point defined: cycle 4 day 1 (C4D1), after five to seven weeks of nivolumab. Exposure to brentuximab vedotin varied, and each patient had relapsed following autologous stem cell transplantation. The sample here was peripheral blood mononuclear cells (PBMCs), taken before the fourth cycle of nivolumab. These TCRs come from a human donor with classical Hodgkin lymphoma.

This sequence joins TRBV27 and TRBJ2-7; D is perhaps TRBD1 or TRBD2 (5 bases each). V was trimmed by 6 bases and J by 2 bases, leaving 20 bases between them. The germline CDR1 and CDR2 sequences are MNHEY and SMNVEV (reference sequence). This CDR3 region has 16 residues. CDR3 DNA: TGTGCCAGCAGCTTGGACTTACAGGCGAACACCTACGAGCAGTACTTC. Translating gives CASSLDLQANTYEQYF.

V usage is TRBV4-2 and J usage is TRBJ1-4; 10 bases fit TRBD1. The CDR3 consists of 17 residues. Germline lookup yields CDR1 LGHNA and CDR2 YNFKEQ. The V and J ends lost 1 base and 8 bases, in that order; junction bases with no gene match: 10. DNA for the CDR3: TGTGCCAGCAGCCAAGTAACCGGGGGACAGGGGAACGAAAAACTGTTTTTT. It yields the protein CASSQVTGGQGNEKLFF.

The CDR3 here is CASSHRDRQGEKLFF. DNA of the CDR3: TGTGCCAGCAGCCACCGGGACAGGCAAGGTGAAAAACTGTTTTTT. The chain has TRBV14 and TRBJ1-4; 8 positions agree with TRBD1. The CDR3 has 15 amino acids. Per the germline V gene, CDR1 is SGHDN and CDR2 is FVKESK. The V gene end was trimmed by 3 bases and the J gene end by 7 bases; junction bases not matched to a gene: 7.

The rearrangement joins TRBV28 to TRBJ1-1, with TRBD1 matching over 9 bases. Losses at the gene ends were 3 bases for V and 2 bases for J; bases not matched to a gene: 7. Germline V gene lookup returns CDR1 MDHEN and CDR2 SYDVKM. The CDR3 covers 16 residues. CDR3 in amino acids: CASSLGRDRVNTEAFF. In DNA, the CDR3 is TGTGCCAGCAGTTTGGGGAGGGACAGGGTAAACACTGAAGCTTTCTTT.

The gene calls are TRBV29-1 and TRBJ1-1; the D is unclear. V shed 0 bases and J shed 6 bases, with 17 bases lying between them. This CDR3 is built from 15 residues. Germline V CDR1 and CDR2: SQVTM, ANQGSEA. The CDR3 reads CSVEDLTAYTPEAFF. The CDR3 nucleotides read TGCAGCGTTGAAGACCTTACGGCGTACACCCCTGAAGCTTTCTTT.

This clone was observed a handful of times. The V and J genes are TRBV21-1 and TRBJ2-1; the D call TRBD2 from the table was never checked on the DNA. TRBV21-1 is a known pseudogene. The CDR3 has 20 amino acids. The CDR3 loop reads CASEGGFGLAGVKWGNEQFF. CDR3 coding DNA: TGTGCCAGCGAGGGAGGGTTCGGACTAGCGGGAGTAAAGTGGGGCAATGAGCAGTTCTTC.

The CDR3 here is CASSDLDSYEQYF. Written as DNA, the CDR3 is TGTGCCAGCAGTGACCTGGACAGCTACGAGCAGTACTTC. The chain combines TRBV6-1 with TRBJ2-7; D may be TRBD1 (6 bases). The V and J ends lost 3 bases and 3 bases respectively, with 9 bases between them. Germline CDR1 reads MNHNS; CDR2 reads SASEGT. This CDR3 is built from 13 residues.

The chain uses TRBV9 and TRBJ1-2; D not certain. Germline V CDR1 and CDR2: SGDLS, YYNGEE. The CDR3 contains 11 residues. V was clipped by 0 bases and J by 7 bases, with 4 bases between them. DNA of the CDR3: TGTGCCAGCAGCGTAGTGGGTGGCTACACCTTC. Translation gives CASSVVGGYTF.